The clone carrying this T cell receptor (beta chain) was counted a few times. Next came a second PCR, run for about 6 to 11 cycles, which used a sample-barcoded 5' primer along with a J-beta primer mix. TCRdb analysed the 5' RACE reads with MiXCR anew, one entry per CDR3 protein. The sample lists 700,000 or so distinct CDR3 sequences; roughly 41% were seen once. The data originate from a study of blood T cells in healthy people across ages. V lost 5 bases to trimming and J lost 1 base, with 10 bases between them. In germline, CDR1 is LNHNV, CDR2 YYDKDF (reference sequence). This CDR3 region has 14 residues.

The TCR comes from a man at least 80 years old in good health. This chain connects TRBV15 to TRBJ2-3, with D unresolved. The sample consisted of blood. CDR3 bases: TGTGCCACCAGCCCCCGACGGGGCACAGATACGCAGTATTTT. Protein product: CATSPRRGTDTQYF.